The 5 T cell receptor beta chains below come from one sample, sequenced in a study of beta chain features in type 1 diabetes. Findings of the study overall: There was a moderate but significant shortening of TCRB CDR3s in all four CD4+ subsets of Type 1 diabetes patients.

No antigen has been identified for these receptors. Expressed TCRB transcripts got sequenced, as all isolated RNA was reverse transcribed. Assay: immunoSEQ multiplex PCR; the TCRdb copy retains only in-frame clones and omits some. Of about 340,000 clones in the sample, roughly 14% were seen once. The sample consisted of naive CD4+ T cells from blood. The receptors stem from a woman younger than 35 with type 1 diabetes.

The gene calls are TRBV6-5 and TRBJ2-7; 9 bases map to TRBD1. V gave up 6 bases and J gave up 11 bases; unmatched junction bases: 8. Germline V lookup: CDR1 MNHEY, CDR2 SVGAGI. The CDR3 covers 12 residues. The CDR3 is CASSRDRGNEYF. The CDR3 DNA is TGTGCCAGCAGCCGAGACAGGGGGAATGAGTACTTC.

The chain uses TRBV7-9 and TRBJ2-7, with D perhaps matching TRBD1 (6 bases). The CDR3 is 13 amino acids. Germline CDR1 reads SEHNR; CDR2 reads FQNEAQ (reference sequence). V was shortened by 5 bases and J by 3 bases, with 11 bases between the two germline ends. The DNA for the CDR3 is TGTGCCAGCAGCCCCGGACAGAGCTACGAGCAGTACGTC. Protein: CASSPGQSYEQYV.

For the CDR3, the DNA is TGCAGCGTTGGGCATTTGGATGAGCAGTTCTTC. Protein: CSVGHLDEQFF. The chain recombines TRBV29-1 with TRBJ2-1; D unresolved. V was pared by 4 bases and J by 8 bases, with 9 bases between. CDR1 and CDR2 from the germline V gene are SQVTM and ANQGSEA. The CDR3 loop spans 11 amino acids.

This chain connects TRBV5-1 to TRBJ2-1; 14 nucleotides align to TRBD2. Germline trimming cut 4 bases from V and 9 bases from J; bases unmatched to any gene: 6. The CDR3 covers 15 residues. In germline, CDR1 is SGHRS, CDR2 YFSETQ. CDR3 in DNA: TGCGCCAGCAGCCCGGGACTAGCGGGAGAGGCTGAGCAGTTCTTC. Translation: CASSPGLAGEAEQFF.

The gene calls are TRBV5-1 and TRBJ1-2, with no clear D. CDR1 is SGHRS, CDR2 YFSETQ, per germline. The ends were cut back, 1 base at V and 0 bases at J, with 7 bases in the middle. The CDR3 has 14 amino acids. The CDR3 reads CASSLIATNYGYTF. The CDR3 bases are TGCGCCAGCAGCTTGATAGCAACTAACTATGGCTACACCTTC.